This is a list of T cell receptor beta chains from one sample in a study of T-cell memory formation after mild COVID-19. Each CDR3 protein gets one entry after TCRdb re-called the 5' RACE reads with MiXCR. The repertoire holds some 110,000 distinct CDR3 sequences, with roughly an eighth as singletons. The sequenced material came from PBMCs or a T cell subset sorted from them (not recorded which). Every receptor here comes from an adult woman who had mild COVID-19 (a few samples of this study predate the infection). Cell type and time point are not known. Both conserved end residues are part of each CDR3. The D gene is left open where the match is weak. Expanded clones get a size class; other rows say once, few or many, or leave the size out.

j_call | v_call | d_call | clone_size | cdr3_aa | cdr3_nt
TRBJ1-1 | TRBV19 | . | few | CASRVGSFTEAFF | TGTGCCAGTAGGGTCGGGAGTTTCACTGAAGCTTTCTTT
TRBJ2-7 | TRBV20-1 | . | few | CSAFGPISYEQYF | TGCAGTGCCTTCGGACCGATCTCCTACGAGCAGTACTTC
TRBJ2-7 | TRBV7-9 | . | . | CASTRDVGWNEQYF | TGTGCCAGCACCCGGGACGTCGGTTGGAACGAGCAGTACTTC
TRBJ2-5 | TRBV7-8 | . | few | CASSPLGGDIQGTQYF | TGTGCCAGCAGCCCTCTCGGGGGAGATATCCAGGGGACCCAGTACTTC
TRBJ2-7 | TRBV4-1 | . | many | CASSQVFGGAYYEQYF | TGCGCCAGCAGCCAAGTTTTCGGCGGGGCCTACTACGAGCAGTACTTC
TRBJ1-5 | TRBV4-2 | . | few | CASSQEEVNSNQPQHF | TGTGCCAGCAGCCAAGAGGAGGTTAATAGCAATCAGCCCCAGCATTTT
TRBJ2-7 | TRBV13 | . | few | CASSFWRAPYEQYF | TGTGCCAGCAGCTTTTGGCGGGCGCCCTACGAGCAGTACTTC
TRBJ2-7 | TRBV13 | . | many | CASSLGPFRVRLDEQYF | TGTGCCAGCAGCTTAGGTCCCTTCCGGGTGAGACTCGACGAGCAGTACTTC
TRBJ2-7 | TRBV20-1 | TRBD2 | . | CSAREPSGYEQYF | TGCAGTGCTAGAGAGCCTAGCGGCTACGAGCAGTACTTC
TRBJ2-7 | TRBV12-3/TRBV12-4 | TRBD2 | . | CASSGLAMEQYF | TGTGCCAGCAGTGGACTAGCTATGGAGCAGTACTTC
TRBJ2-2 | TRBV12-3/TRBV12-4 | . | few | CASSLPPYTGELFF | TGTGCCAGCAGTTTGCCCCCATACACCGGGGAGCTGTTTTTT
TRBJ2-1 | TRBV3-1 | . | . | CASSQVAVSSYNEQFF | TGTGCCAGCAGCCAAGTGGCGGTAAGCTCCTACAATGAGCAGTTCTTC
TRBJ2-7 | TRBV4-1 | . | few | CASSRGAGVHEQYF | TGCGCCAGCAGTCGCGGAGCCGGGGTACACGAGCAGTACTTC
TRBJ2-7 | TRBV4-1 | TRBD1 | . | CASSYNRGLRNEQYF | TGCGCCAGCAGCTACAACAGGGGGCTCAGGAACGAGCAGTACTTC
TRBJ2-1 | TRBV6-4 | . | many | CASASSPAEGNEQFF | TGTGCCAGCGCTTCTTCCCCAGCAGAAGGGAATGAGCAGTTCTTC
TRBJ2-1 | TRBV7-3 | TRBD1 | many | CASSLMVDRTSEQFF | TGTGCCAGCAGCTTAATGGTGGACAGGACGAGTGAGCAGTTCTTC
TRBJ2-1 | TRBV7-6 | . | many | CASSWDLNNEQFF | TGTGCCAGCAGCTGGGACCTAAACAATGAGCAGTTCTTC
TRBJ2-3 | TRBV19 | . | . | CASSMGDTQYF | TGTGCCAGTAGTATGGGGGATACGCAGTATTTT
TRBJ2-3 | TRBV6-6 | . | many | CASTPLRGPQYF | TGTGCCAGCACCCCCCTCCGGGGCCCGCAGTATTTT